A selection of T cell receptor beta chains follows, all from one sample in a study of CD8+ T cells in alopecia areata. Here immunoSEQ multiplex PCR was the method, and the copy in TCRdb shows in-frame clones only, minus some. In the table there are about 180,000 clones, about 51% of which are singletons. The specimen was CD8+ T cells sorted from blood, collected at roughly week 53, from a patient treated with tofacitinib. Receptors were obtained from a human donor with alopecia areata. CDR3s include the opening cysteine and the closing phenylalanine or tryptophan. The D gene is left open where the match is weak. Expanded clones are given a class, and other clones once, few, many or no size at all.

clone size	D gene	V gene	J gene	CDR3 protein	CDR3 DNA
few	-	TRBV29-1	TRBJ1-1	CSGTRNTEAFF	TGCAGCGGGACACGGAACACTGAAGCTTTCTTT
-	-	TRBV30	TRBJ1-6	CAWSGVADSPLHF	TGTGCCTGGAGCGGGGTGGCGGATTCACCCCTCCACTTT
-	-	TRBV27	TRBJ2-3	CASSLRGDTQYF	TGTGCCAGCAGTTTACGGGGAGATACGCAGTATTTT
-	TRBD1	TRBV6-5	TRBJ1-5	CASRSGQGAYQPQHF	TGTGCCAGCAGATCAGGACAGGGGGCCTATCAGCCCCAGCATTTT
-	-	TRBV5-6	TRBJ1-2	CASSFRVAGYGYTF	TGTGCCAGCAGCTTTCGCGTAGCGGGCTATGGCTACACCTTC
-	TRBD1	TRBV2	TRBJ2-5	CASRVTGEKETQYF	TGTGCCAGCAGGGTTACAGGGGAAAAAGAGACCCAGTACTTC
-	-	TRBV11-3	TRBJ2-2	CASSATTRNTGELFF	TGTGCCAGCAGCGCTACCACTCGGAACACCGGGGAGCTGTTTTTT
-	-	TRBV2	TRBJ2-1	CASSPRQGLYNEQFF	TGTGCCAGCAGTCCCCGGCAGGGCCTCTACAATGAGCAGTTCTTC
few	-	TRBV7-6	TRBJ1-6	CASSLAGPGSGNSPLHF	TGTGCCAGCAGCTTAGCGGGGCCCGGATCGGGGAATTCACCCCTCCACTTT
-	-	TRBV6-5	TRBJ1-6	CASSYSIPGGSPLHF	TGTGCCAGCAGTTACTCGATTCCCGGAGGGTCACCCCTCCACTTT
-	-	TRBV4-3	TRBJ1-6	CASSQDLPGNYNSPLHF	TGCGCCAGCAGCCAAGATCTTCCAGGAAACTATAATTCACCCCTCCACTTT
-	-	TRBV30	TRBJ2-7	CAWSLGKGYEQYF	TGTGCCTGGAGTTTGGGCAAGGGTTACGAGCAGTACTTC
-	-	TRBV27	TRBJ1-1	CASSFRGMNTEAFF	TGTGCCAGCAGTTTTAGGGGAATGAACACTGAAGCTTTCTTT
-	-	TRBV4-1	TRBJ2-5	CASSQVLGRGQETQYF	TGCGCCAGCAGCCAAGTCCTGGGGAGAGGGCAAGAGACCCAGTACTTC
-	-	TRBV11-2	TRBJ2-7	CASSLSNLRNYEQYF	TGTGCCAGCAGCTTATCAAATCTAAGAAATTACGAGCAGTACTTC
-	TRBD2	TRBV11-2	TRBJ2-5	CASSRTSGDQETQYF	TGTGCCAGCAGCCGTACTAGCGGGGACCAAGAGACCCAGTACTTC
-	-	TRBV12-5	TRBJ2-5	CASGYGQTGGQETQYF	TGTGCTAGTGGCTACGGCCAGACCGGGGGCCAAGAGACCCAGTACTTC
once	-	TRBV5-1	TRBJ1-2	CASSLGQGNYGYTF	TGCGCCAGCAGCTTGGGTCAGGGGAACTATGGCTACACCTTC
-	-	TRBV6-5	TRBJ1-5	CASSRAGREQPQHF	TGTGCCAGCTCTAGGGCAGGGAGGGAACAGCCCCAGCATTTT
-	-	TRBV12-5	TRBJ1-2	CASGFGGGYGYTF	TGTGCTAGTGGTTTTGGGGGAGGTTATGGCTACACCTTC
-	-	TRBV18	TRBJ2-1	CASSPDKAGNEQFF	TGTGCCAGCTCACCGGACAAGGCGGGCAATGAGCAGTTCTTC
-	-	TRBV5-1	TRBJ2-3	CASSLGAVSTDTQYF	TGCGCCAGCTCCCTAGGGGCGGTCAGCACAGATACGCAGTATTTT
-	-	TRBV5-1	TRBJ1-1	CASSLTGLNTEAFF	TGCGCCAGCAGCTTGACAGGCCTGAACACTGAAGCTTTCTTT
few	TRBD2	TRBV29-1	TRBJ2-3	CSVRRGLAGWADTQYF	TGCAGCGTTAGGCGGGGACTAGCGGGGTGGGCAGATACGCAGTATTTT
-	TRBD1	TRBV27	TRBJ1-5	CASSLISGTGYHQPQHF	TGTGCCAGCAGTTTAATTTCCGGGACAGGGTATCATCAGCCCCAGCATTTT
-	TRBD1	TRBV27	TRBJ2-7	CASSLNSRTGKQYF	TGTGCCAGCAGTCTCAATTCCCGGACAGGGAAGCAGTACTTC
-	TRBD2	TRBV9	TRBJ2-7	CASSEDGLAREQYF	TGTGCCAGCAGCGAGGACGGACTAGCGCGCGAGCAGTACTTC
-	-	TRBV2	TRBJ1-1	CASVRAEAFF	TGTGCCAGCGTTAGAGCTGAAGCTTTCTTT
-	-	TRBV5-6	TRBJ2-2	CASSNKQGRGNTGELFF	TGTGCCAGCAGCAATAAACAGGGAAGGGGTAACACCGGGGAGCTGTTTTTT
-	-	TRBV11-2	TRBJ2-1	CASSLGANEQFF	TGTGCCAGCAGCTTAGGGGCGAATGAGCAGTTCTTC
-	-	TRBV4-3	TRBJ2-7	CASSQESQPGDEQYF	TGCGCCAGCAGCCAAGAGAGCCAGCCAGGGGACGAGCAGTACTTC
-	-	TRBV7-6	TRBJ2-2	CASSPRTTTGELFF	TGTGCCAGCAGCCCTCGGACCACCACCGGGGAGCTGTTTTTT
-	TRBD1	TRBV5-6	TRBJ2-2	CASSGGTGGTTGELFF	TGTGCCAGCAGCGGAGGGACAGGCGGGACCACCGGGGAGCTGTTTTTT
few	-	TRBV5-1	TRBJ2-5	CASSSPGGGRLQETQYF	TGCGCCAGCAGCTCCCCAGGGGGGGGACGACTTCAAGAGACCCAGTACTTC
-	-	TRBV19	TRBJ2-3	CASSSGTPLDTQYF	TGTGCCAGTAGTAGCGGGACTCCCTTGGATACGCAGTATTTT
few	TRBD2	TRBV27	TRBJ2-1	CASSPTVGAGGDEQFF	TGTGCCAGCAGTCCCACCGTGGGGGCGGGGGGTGATGAGCAGTTCTTC
once	TRBD1	TRBV5-1	TRBJ2-7	CASSLGTGYEQYF	TGCGCCAGCAGCTTGGGGACAGGCTACGAGCAGTACTTC
-	TRBD1	TRBV4-2	TRBJ2-5	CASSQGDRVGEETQYF	TGTGCCAGCAGCCAAGGGGACAGGGTAGGAGAAGAGACCCAGTACTTC
-	TRBD2	TRBV5-1	TRBJ2-3	CASSQYRGGNTDTQYF	TGCGCCAGCAGCCAATACCGGGGGGGCAATACAGATACGCAGTATTTT
-	-	TRBV30	TRBJ1-6	CAWSGGPSPDNSPLHF	TGTGCCTGGAGTGGGGGACCGAGCCCCGACAATTCACCCCTCCACTTT
few	-	TRBV15	TRBJ1-1	CATSRDRGVIMNTEAFF	TGTGCCACCAGCAGAGATCGGGGGGTCATCATGAACACTGAAGCTTTCTTT
few	-	TRBV27	TRBJ1-1	CASRLRGDTEAFF	TGTGCCAGCAGGCTGAGAGGGGACACTGAAGCTTTCTTT
-	-	TRBV19	TRBJ1-5	CASSMRDSNQPQHF	TGTGCCAGTAGTATGCGAGATAGCAATCAGCCCCAGCATTTT
-	TRBD1	TRBV29-1	TRBJ2-1	CSAGTGRPYNEQFF	TGCAGCGCTGGGACAGGGAGACCCTACAATGAGCAGTTCTTC
-	-	TRBV6-5	TRBJ2-4	CASSADSRNIQYF	TGTGCCAGCAGTGCGGACAGCCGAAACATTCAGTACTTC
once	-	TRBV5-1	TRBJ2-5	CASSFQETQYF	TGCGCCAGCAGCTTTCAGGAGACCCAGTACTTC
-	-	TRBV10-3	TRBJ1-5	CAISEMGLAQPQHF	TGTGCCATCAGTGAAATGGGGTTGGCTCAGCCCCAGCATTTT
-	TRBD1	TRBV29-1	TRBJ2-7	CSVEEGQGGYEQYF	TGCAGCGTTGAAGAGGGACAGGGGGGCTACGAGCAGTACTTC
few	TRBD1	TRBV7-6	TRBJ2-7	CASSLDGTGGDEQYF	TGTGCCAGCAGCTTAGACGGGACAGGGGGAGACGAGCAGTACTTC